A selection of T cell receptor beta chains follows, all from one sample in a study of cytomegalovirus exposure and HLA in healthy donors. TCRdb's copy holds only in-frame clones and misses some; the assay was immunoSEQ multiplex PCR. The table includes about 98,000 clones, roughly 90% detected once. Sequencing used PBMCs. Receptors were obtained from a man in his late teens or twenties in good health and CMV-seropositive. Each CDR3 is given with its conserved first and last residue. D genes are given only for firm matches. Clone size is stated in some rows and not others, as once, few, many or a class when expanded.

d_gene | j_gene | v_gene | abundance | CDR3aa | CDR3nt
NA | TRBJ1-5 | TRBV7-9 | NA | CASSDTNNQPQHF | TGTGCCAGCAGTGATACTAACAATCAGCCCCAGCATTTT
NA | TRBJ2-1 | TRBV19 | NA | CASSGSSYNEQFF | TGTGCCAGTAGCGGTAGCTCCTACAATGAGCAGTTCTTC
TRBD1 | TRBJ1-2 | TRBV5-4 | NA | CASSSSGGLYYGYTF | TGTGCCAGCAGCAGTTCAGGGGGCCTATACTATGGCTACACCTTC
NA | TRBJ2-7 | TRBV5-4 | NA | CASSSSSQGTEQYF | TGTGCCAGCAGCTCCTCTTCCCAGGGGACCGAGCAGTACTTC
NA | TRBJ1-6 | TRBV6-1 | few | CASRSLQLYSPLHF | TGTGCCAGCAGATCATTACAGCTTTATTCACCCCTCCACTTT
TRBD1 | TRBJ1-2 | TRBV5-6 | NA | CASSLWDRLYGYTF | TGTGCCAGCAGCTTGTGGGACAGGCTCTATGGCTACACCTTC
TRBD1 | TRBJ2-1 | TRBV11-3 | NA | CASSSKSQGAGDEQFF | TGTGCCAGCAGCTCTAAGTCACAGGGGGCTGGCGATGAGCAGTTCTTC
NA | TRBJ2-2 | TRBV10-1 | NA | CASSPTSFGKLFF | TGCGCCAGCAGCCCCACTTCATTCGGGAAGCTGTTTTTT
NA | TRBJ1-6 | TRBV27 | once | CASSLDLNYNSPLHF | TGTGCCAGCAGTTTGGACTTGAACTATAATTCACCCCTCCACTTT
TRBD2 | TRBJ2-7 | TRBV7-2 | NA | CASSPTSGVTEQYF | TGTGCCAGCAGTCCCACTAGCGGTGTTACCGAGCAGTACTTC
TRBD1 | TRBJ1-2 | TRBV6-1 | NA | CASRVGQGGGYTF | TGTGCCAGCCGTGTCGGACAGGGGGGCGGCTACACCTTC
NA | TRBJ1-4 | TRBV7-3 | NA | CASSLTGVGDEKLFF | TGTGCCAGCAGCTTAACAGGGGTTGGGGATGAAAAACTGTTTTTT
TRBD1 | TRBJ2-2 | TRBV19 | NA | CASSNTGTGTPGELFF | TGTGCCAGTAGTAATACCGGGACAGGGACCCCCGGGGAGCTGTTTTTT
NA | TRBJ2-2 | TRBV5-4 | NA | CASSLELENTGELFF | TGTGCCAGCAGCTTGGAACTAGAAAACACCGGGGAGCTGTTTTTT
NA | TRBJ1-4 | TRBV19 | NA | CASSIVTGREKLFF | TGTGCCAGTAGTATAGTCACAGGGAGAGAAAAACTGTTTTTT
NA | TRBJ2-7 | TRBV5-5 | NA | CASSLVFDSPYEQYF | TGTGCCAGCAGCTTGGTCTTCGACAGTCCCTACGAGCAGTACTTC
NA | TRBJ1-3 | TRBV19 | NA | CASSISGTPGNTIYF | TGTGCCAGTAGTATATCGGGTACCCCGGGAAACACCATATATTTT